This T cell receptor (beta chain) was found in a study of T cell repertoires in cytomegalovirus infection. Study in general: Indications came from public TCR beta signatures; they pointed to CMV infection and to a matching HLA type. Findings and limits, study-wide: HLA-C-restricted, CMV-specific TCR beta clonotypes were dominant ex vivo.

The V gene lost 5 bases and the J gene lost 2 bases, with 9 bases spanning the gap. CDR3 length: 13 amino acids. CDR1 SGHTA and CDR2 FQGNSA come from the germline V gene. TCRdb fed the reads into MiXCR, producing one record per CDR3 protein. The table includes nearly 450,000 distinct CDR3 sequences, 25% to 40% detected once. This clonotype was seen ten or more times. The antigen is undetermined. V is TRBV7-2 and J is TRBJ2-5; weak D call: TRBD2 (5 bases). The specimen sequenced was PBMCs. The sequence was obtained from a human donor in good health (CMV status not recorded). Some clones in this sample may be carry-over from other donors' samples. The CDR3 region has the DNA TGTGCCAGCAGCCGGACTTTTCAAGAGACCCAGTACTTC. This sequence encodes CASSRTFQETQYF.